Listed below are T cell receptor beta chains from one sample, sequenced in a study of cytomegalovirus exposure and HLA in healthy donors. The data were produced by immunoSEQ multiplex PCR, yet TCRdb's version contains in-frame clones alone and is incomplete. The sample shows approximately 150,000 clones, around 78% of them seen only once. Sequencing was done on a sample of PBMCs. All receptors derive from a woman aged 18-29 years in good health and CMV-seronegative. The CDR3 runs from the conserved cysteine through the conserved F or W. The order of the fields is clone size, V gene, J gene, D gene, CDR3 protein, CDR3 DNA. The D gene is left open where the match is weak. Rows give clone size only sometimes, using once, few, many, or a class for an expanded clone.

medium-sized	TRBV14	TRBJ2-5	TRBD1	CASRGQVWETQYF	TGTGCCAGCAGGGGACAGGTTTGGGAGACCCAGTACTTC
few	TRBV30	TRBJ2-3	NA	CAWSLGGRTDTQYF	TGTGCCTGGAGTCTGGGGGGAAGGACAGATACGCAGTATTTT
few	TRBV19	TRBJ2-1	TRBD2	CANGLAGPYNEQFF	TGTGCCAATGGACTAGCGGGGCCCTACAATGAGCAGTTCTTC
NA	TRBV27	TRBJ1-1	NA	CASSPPGTEAFF	TGTGCCAGCAGTCCCCCCGGGACTGAAGCTTTCTTT
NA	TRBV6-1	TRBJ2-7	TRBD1	CASITGQVSYEQYF	TGTGCCAGCATAACAGGACAGGTCTCCTACGAGCAGTACTTC
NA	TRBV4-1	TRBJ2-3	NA	CASSPGVTQYF	TGCGCCAGCAGCCCGGGGGTAACGCAGTATTTT
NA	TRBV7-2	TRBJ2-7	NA	CASSAGSAPNEQYF	TGTGCCAGCAGCGCGGGAAGCGCGCCCAACGAGCAGTACTTC
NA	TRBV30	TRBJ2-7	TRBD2	CAWSVPGLAGGRSSYEQYF	TGTGCCTGGAGTGTACCCGGACTAGCGGGAGGGCGGAGCTCCTACGAGCAGTACTTC
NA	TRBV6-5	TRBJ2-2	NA	CASRGASGELFF	TGTGCCAGCAGAGGGGCGAGCGGGGAGCTGTTTTTT
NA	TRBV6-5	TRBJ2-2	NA	CASRPGLSEAGELFF	TGTGCCAGCAGACCAGGACTGAGTGAGGCCGGGGAGCTGTTTTTT
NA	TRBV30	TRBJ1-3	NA	CAEGQGNTIYF	TGTGCGGAGGGGCAGGGAAACACCATATATTTT
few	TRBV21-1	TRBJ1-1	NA	CASSGQGPNTEAFF	TGTGCCAGCAGTGGACAGGGGCCTAACACTGAAGCTTTCTTT
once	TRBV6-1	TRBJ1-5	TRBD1	CASGAGTGYNQPQHF	TGTGCCAGCGGGGCCGGGACAGGGTACAATCAGCCCCAGCATTTT
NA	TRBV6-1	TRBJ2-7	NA	CASSELSGSETYEQYF	TGTGCCAGCAGTGAACTCTCGGGTAGCGAGACATACGAGCAGTACTTC
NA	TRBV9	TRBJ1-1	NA	CASSVGGGSNTEAFF	TGTGCCAGCAGCGTAGGCGGGGGGTCGAACACTGAAGCTTTCTTT
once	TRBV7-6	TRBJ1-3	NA	CASSAGQFSGNTIYF	TGTGCCAGCAGCGCCGGACAGTTCTCTGGAAACACCATATATTTT
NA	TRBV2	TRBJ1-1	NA	CASSEGETEAFF	TGTGCCAGCAGTGAAGGTGAGACTGAAGCTTTCTTT